Listed below are T cell receptor beta chains from one sample, sequenced in a study of radiation and T cells in renal cell carcinoma. Libraries were prepared by immunoSEQ multiplex PCR; TCRdb keeps only in-frame clonotypes and omits some of them. The data contain 150,000 to 200,000 clones, 88% of them singletons. The sample consisted of blood, taken from a patient whose treatment included radiotherapy and nephrectomy. The origin of the receptors is a woman between 50 and 59 years old with renal cell carcinoma. The CDR3 runs from the conserved cysteine through the conserved F or W. The D gene is left open where the match is weak. The size field is filled for only some rows; it gives once, few, many or a size class.

J gene | D gene | clone size | V gene | CDR3 DNA | CDR3 protein
TRBJ1-1 | . | few | TRBV18 | TGTGCCAGCTCACCTGGGCCCGAAGCTTTCTTT | CASSPGPEAFF
TRBJ1-4 | . | . | TRBV19 | TGTGCCAGCTCATCCGGGGGGAGGGAAAAACTGTTTTTT | CASSSGGREKLFF
TRBJ2-3 | TRBD1 | . | TRBV14 | TGTGCCAGCAGCCCCGGGACAGGGGGCATACCAGATACGCAGTATTTT | CASSPGTGGIPDTQYF
TRBJ2-7 | . | . | TRBV7-9 | TGTGCCAGCAGCGCCGGGACTTACCCATACGAGCAGTACTTC | CASSAGTYPYEQYF
TRBJ1-2 | . | . | TRBV30 | TGTGCCTGGAGTCCTAAGTGGGAAACGGCCGGCTACACCTTC | CAWSPKWETAGYTF
TRBJ1-4 | . | . | TRBV7-9 | TGTGCCAGCAGCTCGACGGACGCCCGAGTTTGGGAAAAACTGTTTTTT | CASSSTDARVWEKLFF
TRBJ2-6 | . | . | TRBV28 | TGTGCCAGCATAGGGGGGCAGGCTACTGGGGCCAACGTCCTGACTTTC | CASIGGQATGANVLTF
TRBJ2-5 | TRBD2 | . | TRBV10-2 | TGCGCCAGCAGTGGTCTAGCGGGGGAAGAGACCCAGTACTTC | CASSGLAGEETQYF
TRBJ1-6 | . | . | TRBV27 | TGTGCCAGCAGTGTAGGGTTCTATAATTCACCCCTCCACTTT | CASSVGFYNSPLHF
TRBJ1-5 | . | . | TRBV27 | TGTGCCAGCAGTTTATCTTCTGAACAGGGTCTAGTAGATCAGCCCCAGCATTTT | CASSLSSEQGLVDQPQHF
TRBJ2-5 | TRBD2 | . | TRBV11-2 | TGTGCCAGCAGCTCAAGGACTAGCGGGGGGCTCCCCCAAGAGACCCAGTACTTC | CASSSRTSGGLPQETQYF
TRBJ1-2 | . | . | TRBV6-5 | TGTGCCAGCAGTTACAGCTGGGCGAGGGCAGGCTACACCTTC | CASSYSWARAGYTF
TRBJ2-3 | TRBD1 | . | TRBV7-2 | TGTGCCAGCAGCCCCAGGGGGCAGGTAGATACGCAGTATTTT | CASSPRGQVDTQYF
TRBJ2-1 | . | . | TRBV19 | TGTGCCAGTAGTGATCAGGGTAATGAGCAGTTCTTC | CASSDQGNEQFF
TRBJ1-2 | . | . | TRBV4-2 | TGTGCCAGCAGCCATGAACGGACAGAAGTCAACTATGGCTACACCTTC | CASSHERTEVNYGYTF
TRBJ1-2 | TRBD1 | . | TRBV4-1 | TGCGCCAGCAGCCAAGATATCACAGGGGGCGCGGGGGGCTACACCTTC | CASSQDITGGAGGYTF
TRBJ2-7 | . | . | TRBV11-2 | TGTGCCAGCAGCTTAACGGACGGAGCCTACGAGCAGTACTTC | CASSLTDGAYEQYF
TRBJ2-5 | . | . | TRBV20-1 | TGCAGTGCTAGATTGGGAGAGACCCAGTACTTC | CSARLGETQYF
TRBJ1-2 | TRBD1 | . | TRBV7-6 | TGTGCCAGCAGCCCTACAGGGGAGGAGTTTGGCTACACCTTC | CASSPTGEEFGYTF
TRBJ1-6 | . | once | TRBV5-4 | TGTGCCAGCAGCTTGGAGCCGATGAATTCACCCCTCCACTTT | CASSLEPMNSPLHF
TRBJ2-5 | TRBD2 | . | TRBV5-5 | TGTGCCAGCAGCTTGAGGGGACTAGCGGGAGAGACCCAGTACTTC | CASSLRGLAGETQYF
TRBJ1-2 | . | . | TRBV5-1 | TGCGCCAGCAGCTTGGTGGGGGGCGCCGATGGCTACACCTTC | CASSLVGGADGYTF